This TCR beta chain originates from a study of CD8+CD57+ T cells in acquired aplastic anemia. CDR3 length: 15 amino acids. Trimming took off 6 bases at V and 5 bases at J, with 19 bases between the two ends. Germline V gives CDR1 LGHDT, CDR2 YNNKEL (reference sequence). This clonotype was detected ten times or more. Genomic DNA, the template, was used for profiling of the TCR beta VDJ and CDR3. Each CDR3 protein is one row after TCRdb ran MiXCR on the reads. Found here are about 110,000 distinct CDR3 sequences, 50% to 65% of them singletons; the top ten hold under 35%. This sequence was found in a human donor in good health, serving as a control. The sequenced sample consisted of sorted CD4+, CD8+, or CD8+CD57+ T cells (not recorded which) from PBMCs. J is TRBJ1-1 and V is TRBV3-1, with D maybe TRBD1 (6 bases). CDR3 sequence reads: CASSQYTGPETEAFF. The CDR3 coding sequence is TGTGCCAGCAGTCAATATACAGGGCCTGAGACTGAAGCTTTCTTT. The variable domain in full, completed from reference TRBV3-1 and TRBJ1-1, reads DTAVSQTPKYLVTQMGNDKSIKCEQNLGHDTMYWYKQDSKKFLKIMFSYNNKELIINETVPNRFSPKSPDKAHLNLHINSLELGDSAVYFCASSQYTGPETEAFFGQGTRLTVV.